This T cell receptor beta chain was identified during a study of cytomegalovirus exposure and HLA in healthy donors. Study results and limitations: Highly shared variants forming one cluster were likely a sequencing artifact. In a later analysis, HLA-C alleles had the fewest associated TCRs, DRB1 alleles the most.

Samples came from healthy bone marrow donors. Concerning this clone: Antigen: not known.

With 1 base removed from V and 5 bases from J, the gap between germline ends came to 12 bases. From germline, CDR1 is SGHDT and CDR2 YYEEEE. This CDR3 is 15 amino acids long. PCR employed 60 Vbeta and 13 Jbeta primers. Assay: immunoSEQ multiplex PCR; the TCRdb copy retains only in-frame clones and omits some. The profile shows roughly 100,000 clones, roughly 80% of them singletons. The specimen sequenced was PBMCs. The J gene is TRBJ1-4, the V gene TRBV5-6; D is unresolved. The source is a woman in her thirties or forties in good health and CMV-seronegative. The CDR3 protein is CASSLPTGGNEKLFF. The CDR3 DNA is TGTGCCAGCAGCTTGCCTACCGGCGGCAATGAAAAACTGTTTTTT.